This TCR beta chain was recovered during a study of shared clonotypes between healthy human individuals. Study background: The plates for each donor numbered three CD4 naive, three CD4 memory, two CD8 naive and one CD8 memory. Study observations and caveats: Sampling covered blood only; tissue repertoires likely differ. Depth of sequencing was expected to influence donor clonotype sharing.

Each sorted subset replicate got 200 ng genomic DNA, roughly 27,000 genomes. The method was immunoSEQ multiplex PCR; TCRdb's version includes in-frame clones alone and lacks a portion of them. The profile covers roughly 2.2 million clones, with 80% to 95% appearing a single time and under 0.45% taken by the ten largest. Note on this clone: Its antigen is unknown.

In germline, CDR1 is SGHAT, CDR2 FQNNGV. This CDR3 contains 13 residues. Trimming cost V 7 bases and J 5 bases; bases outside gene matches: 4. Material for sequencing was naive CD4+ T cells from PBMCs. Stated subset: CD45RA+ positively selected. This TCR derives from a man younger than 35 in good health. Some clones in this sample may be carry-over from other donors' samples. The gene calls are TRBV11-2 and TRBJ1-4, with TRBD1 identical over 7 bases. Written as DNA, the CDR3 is TGTGCCAGCAACAGGGGCCCAAATGAAAAACTGTTTTTT. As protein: CASNRGPNEKLFF.